This record looks at one TCR beta chain sequence and its context. These data belong to a study of T-cell reconstitution after alpha-beta-depleted transplantation in children. The V gene lost 3 bases and the J gene lost 4 bases, with 11 bases spanning the gap. The germline CDR1 and CDR2 sequences are SGHRS and YFSETQ. The CDR3 totals 14 residues. Molecular barcoding with unique molecular identifiers was used for the TCRbeta library. TCRdb processed the PCR reads anew with MiXCR; each CDR3 protein has one entry. The profile covers hundreds of thousands of distinct CDR3 sequences, with under 15% appearing a single time and roughly 0.84% taken by the ten largest.

This sequence originates from a girl aged 2 to 10 with congenital amegakaryocytic thrombocytopenia, due to receive a stem cell transplant. The chain links TRBV5-1 to TRBJ1-5; D is undetermined. Sequencing was performed on PBMCs, taken before TCRalphabeta/CD19-depleted stem cell transplant. CDR3 nucleotides: TGCGCCAGCAGCTCGGAAGGTGGAAATCAGCCCCAGCATTTT. This sequence encodes CASSSEGGNQPQHF.